This T cell receptor beta chain was recovered during a study of T cell repertoires in cytomegalovirus infection. Study-wide background: Well-studied HLA-B-restricted CMV epitopes were used in the study alongside recently identified HLA-C-restricted ones. Both a matching HLA type and CMV infection were indicated by public TCR beta signatures.

Trimming stripped 4 bases from V and 4 bases from J, with 10 bases between. Germline CDR1 and CDR2: LGHDT and YNNKEL (reference sequence). The CDR3 covers 13 residues. Study-level results: Using cumulative public TCR beta family frequency, the authors identified those who carried CMV together with the relevant HLA. Ex vivo responses were dominated by HLA-C-restricted CMV-specific TCR beta clonotypes.

MiXCR, run by TCRdb on the reads, gives a single entry per CDR3 protein. The sample holds about 89,000 distinct CDR3 sequences, around 28% seen once. With regard to this clonotype: No antigen is known for it.

The sample was CD8+ T cells from cultured PBMCs, taken from culture after CMV antigen stimulation. The clonotype was recovered from a human donor in good health (CMV status not recorded). Some clones in this sample may be carry-over from other donors' samples. This sequence joins TRBV3-1 and TRBJ1-1; D gene unclear. The CDR3: CASSRLDLTEAFF. The CDR3 region has the DNA TGTGCCAGCAGCCGACTAGACCTCACTGAAGCTTTCTTT.